Below, one T cell receptor beta chain is given with its context. This clonotype was seen a handful of times. The target of this receptor is not known. No much larger clone exists at a distance of one base, and base qualities are not known. The data are from a study of T cell repertoires in cytomegalovirus infection (dated by TCRdb to about 2019). About the full investigation: Alongside well-studied HLA-B-restricted epitopes, the peptide stimulations were aimed at recently identified HLA-C-restricted CMV epitopes, whose presentation resists viral immunomodulation. Because public TCR beta signatures pointed to carriage of CMV infection together with the matching HLA type, the HLA type of each donor mattered for the analysis. Paper-wide results and their limitations: In both this cohort and an independent cohort of a few hundred donors, the cumulative frequency of public TCR beta family members distinguished carriers of CMV infection plus the relevant HLA type. The ex vivo response was dominated by HLA-C-restricted CMV-specific TCR beta clonotypes, which also provided the single most frequent clonotype in two of eight donors.

The treatment or condition tag for this specimen amounts to: in vitro stimulation with specific CMV peptide epitopes to enrich CMV-specific T cells. The sequencing machine was an Illumina HiSeq 1500. The public reads were quality trimmed at Q25 with fastp and then assembled into clones with MiXCR by TCRdb, keeping productive beta chains. Rows with one shared CDR3 protein collapse into an entry with the most common genes and DNA. The table for this sample lists 60,000 to 80,000 distinct CDR3 sequences; 20% to 25% of them were counted only once. The ten largest account for under 85% of the sample. Trimming takes 4 bases off V and 7 bases off J; junction bases not matched to a gene: 5. Taken from the germline V gene (reference sequence), the CDR1 and CDR2 loops are SGHAT and FQDESV. The CDR3 goes from the cysteine to the phenylalanine over 14 residues. Solely the CDR3 DNA is kept, with 42 bases framed from the first base.

The origin of this receptor is a human donor in good health (CMV status not recorded). Some clones in this sample may be carry-over from other donors' samples. Specimen: CD8+ T cells from cultured PBMCs, collected from culture after CMV antigen stimulation. The rearrangement combines TRBV11-1 with TRBJ2-1; a stretch of 9 junction bases matches TRBD1. In nucleotides, the sequence is TGTGCCAGCAGCTCCAGACAGGGGGGGAATGAGCAGTTCTTC. It specifies CASSSRQGGNEQFF.